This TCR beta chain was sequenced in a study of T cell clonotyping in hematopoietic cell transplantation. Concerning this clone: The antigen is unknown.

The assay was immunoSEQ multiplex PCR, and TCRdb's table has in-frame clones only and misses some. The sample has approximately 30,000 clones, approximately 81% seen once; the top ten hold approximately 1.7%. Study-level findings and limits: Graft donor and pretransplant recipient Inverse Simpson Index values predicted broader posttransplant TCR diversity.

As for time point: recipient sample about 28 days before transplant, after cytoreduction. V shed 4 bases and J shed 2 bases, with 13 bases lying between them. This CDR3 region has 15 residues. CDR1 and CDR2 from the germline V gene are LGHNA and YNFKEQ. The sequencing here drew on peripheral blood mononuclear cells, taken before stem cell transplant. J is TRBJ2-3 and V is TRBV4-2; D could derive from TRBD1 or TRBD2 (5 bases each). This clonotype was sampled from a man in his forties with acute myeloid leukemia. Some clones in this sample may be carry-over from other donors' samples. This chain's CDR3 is CASSPLSGTTDTQYF. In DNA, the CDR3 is TGTGCCAGCAGCCCCCTCTCGGGGACCACAGATACGCAGTATTTT.